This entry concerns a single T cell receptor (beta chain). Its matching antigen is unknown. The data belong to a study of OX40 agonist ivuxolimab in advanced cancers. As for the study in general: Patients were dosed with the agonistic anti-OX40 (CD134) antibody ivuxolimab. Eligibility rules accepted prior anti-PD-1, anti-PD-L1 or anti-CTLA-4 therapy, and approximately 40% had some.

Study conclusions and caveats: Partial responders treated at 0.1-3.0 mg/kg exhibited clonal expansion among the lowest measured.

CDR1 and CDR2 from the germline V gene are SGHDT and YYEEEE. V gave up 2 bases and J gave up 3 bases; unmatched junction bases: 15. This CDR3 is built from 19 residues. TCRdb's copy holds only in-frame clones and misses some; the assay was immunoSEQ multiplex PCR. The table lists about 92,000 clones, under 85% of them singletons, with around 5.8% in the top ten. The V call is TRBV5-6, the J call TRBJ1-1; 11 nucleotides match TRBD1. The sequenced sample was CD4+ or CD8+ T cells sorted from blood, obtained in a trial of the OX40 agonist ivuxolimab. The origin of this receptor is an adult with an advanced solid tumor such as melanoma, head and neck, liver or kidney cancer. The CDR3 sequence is CASSLMGGGTGGLHTEAFF. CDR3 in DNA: TGTGCCAGCAGCTTAATGGGCGGCGGGACAGGGGGTTTGCACACTGAAGCTTTCTTT. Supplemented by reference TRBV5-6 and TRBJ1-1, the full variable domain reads DAGVTQSPTHLIKTRGQQVTLRCSPKSGHDTVSWYQQALGQGPQFIFQYYEEEERQRGNFPDRFSGHQFPNYSSELNVNALLLGDSALYLCASSLMGGGTGGLHTEAFFGQGTRLTVV.